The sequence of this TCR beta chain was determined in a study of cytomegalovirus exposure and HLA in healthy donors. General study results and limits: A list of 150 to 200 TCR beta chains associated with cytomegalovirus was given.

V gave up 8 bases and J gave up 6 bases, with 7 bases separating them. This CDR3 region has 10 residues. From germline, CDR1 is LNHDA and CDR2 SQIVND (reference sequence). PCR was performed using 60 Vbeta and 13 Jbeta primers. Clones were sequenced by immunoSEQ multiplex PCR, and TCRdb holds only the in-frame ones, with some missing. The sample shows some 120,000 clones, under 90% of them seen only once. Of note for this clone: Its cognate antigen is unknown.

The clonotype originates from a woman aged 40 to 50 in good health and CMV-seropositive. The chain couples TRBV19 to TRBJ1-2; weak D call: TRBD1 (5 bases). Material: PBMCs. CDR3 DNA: TGTGCCAGTGGACACGATGGCTACACCTTC. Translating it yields CASGHDGYTF.